This T cell receptor beta chain emerged from a study of blood T cells in healthy people across ages. CDR3 length: 18 amino acids. V lost 3 bases, J lost 10 bases, and 19 bases stayed unmatched. Germline V lookup: CDR1 SGHTA, CDR2 FQGNSA. Extracted total RNA amounted to at least 6 micrograms for each sample. Next came a second PCR, run for roughly 6 to 11 cycles, which used a sample-barcoded 5' primer along with a J-beta primer mix. MiXCR, run by TCRdb on the 5' RACE reads, gives a single entry per CDR3 protein. The sample yields some 640,000 distinct CDR3 sequences, approximately 50% seen once. The chain couples TRBV7-2 to TRBJ2-1, with 9 bases fitting TRBD2. What was sequenced was blood. The receptor was derived from a woman aged 55-70 years in good health. CDR3 coding DNA: TGTGCCAGCAGCTTGGTAACACCGGGACTAGCTTTTTCTGGGGAGCAGTTCTTC. Encoded protein: CASSLVTPGLAFSGEQFF.